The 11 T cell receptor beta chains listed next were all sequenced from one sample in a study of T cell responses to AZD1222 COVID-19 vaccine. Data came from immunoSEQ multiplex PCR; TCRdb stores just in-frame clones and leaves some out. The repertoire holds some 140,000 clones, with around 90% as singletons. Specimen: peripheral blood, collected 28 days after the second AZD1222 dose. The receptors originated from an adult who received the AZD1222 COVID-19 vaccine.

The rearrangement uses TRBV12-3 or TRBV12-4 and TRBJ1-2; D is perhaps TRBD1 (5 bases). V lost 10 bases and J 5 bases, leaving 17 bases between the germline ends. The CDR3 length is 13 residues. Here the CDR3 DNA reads TGTGCCACCACCCCGTCCGGGACTTATGGCTACACCTTC. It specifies CATTPSGTYGYTF.

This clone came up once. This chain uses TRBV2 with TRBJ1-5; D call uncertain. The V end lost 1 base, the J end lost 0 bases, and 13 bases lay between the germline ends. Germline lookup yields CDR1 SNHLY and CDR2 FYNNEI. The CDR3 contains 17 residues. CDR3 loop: CASSEGYGSHSNQPQHF. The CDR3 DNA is TGTGCCAGCAGTGAAGGGTACGGGTCCCATAGCAATCAGCCCCAGCATTTT.

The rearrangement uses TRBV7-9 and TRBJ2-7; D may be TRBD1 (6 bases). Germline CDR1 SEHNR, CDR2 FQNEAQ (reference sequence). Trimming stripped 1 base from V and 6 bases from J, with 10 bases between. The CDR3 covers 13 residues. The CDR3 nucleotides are TGTGCCAGCAGCTTAGGGACAGCCTCCGAGCAGTACTTC. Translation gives CASSLGTASEQYF.

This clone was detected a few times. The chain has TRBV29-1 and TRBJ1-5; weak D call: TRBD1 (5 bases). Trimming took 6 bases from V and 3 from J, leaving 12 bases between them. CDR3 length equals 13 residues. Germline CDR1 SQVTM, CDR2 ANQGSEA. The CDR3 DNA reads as TGCAGCGTCCAGGGTGTTCCCAATCAGCCCCAGCATTTT. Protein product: CSVQGVPNQPQHF. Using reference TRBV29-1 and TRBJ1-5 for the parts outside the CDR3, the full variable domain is SAVISQKPSRDICQRGTSLTIQCQVDSQVTMMFWYRQQPGQSLTLIATANQGSEATYESGFVIDKFPISRPNLTFSTLTVSNMSPEDSSIYLCSVQGVPNQPQHFGDGTRLSIL.

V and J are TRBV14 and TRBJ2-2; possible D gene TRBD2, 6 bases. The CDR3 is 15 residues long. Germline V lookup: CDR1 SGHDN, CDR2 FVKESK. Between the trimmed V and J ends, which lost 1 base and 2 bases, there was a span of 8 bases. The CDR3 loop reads CASSQAGVNTGELFF. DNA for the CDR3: TGTGCCAGCAGCCAAGCGGGAGTAAACACCGGGGAGCTGTTTTTT.

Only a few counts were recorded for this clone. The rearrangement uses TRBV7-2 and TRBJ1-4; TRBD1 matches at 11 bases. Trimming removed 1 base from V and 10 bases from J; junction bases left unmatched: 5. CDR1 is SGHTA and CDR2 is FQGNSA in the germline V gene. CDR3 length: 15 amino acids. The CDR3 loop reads CASSLEVGTGGKLFF. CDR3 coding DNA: TGTGCCAGCAGCTTAGAGGTGGGGACAGGGGGAAAACTGTTTTTT.

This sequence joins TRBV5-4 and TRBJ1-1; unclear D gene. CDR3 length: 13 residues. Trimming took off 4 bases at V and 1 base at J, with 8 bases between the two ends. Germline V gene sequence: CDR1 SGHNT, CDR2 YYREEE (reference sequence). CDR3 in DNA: TGTGCCAGCAGCCCCTTCAGGAACACTGAAGCTTTCTTT. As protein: CASSPFRNTEAFF.

The CDR3 spells CSVIRGPFVGYTF. The CDR3 DNA sequence: TGCAGCGTTATCAGGGGGCCCTTCGTCGGCTACACCTTC. The chain is built from TRBV29-1 and TRBJ1-2, with 8 nucleotides matching TRBD1. This CDR3 spans 13 amino acids. Losses at the gene ends were 5 bases for V and 8 bases for J; bases not matched to a gene: 10. CDR1 and CDR2 from the germline V gene are SQVTM and ANQGSEA.

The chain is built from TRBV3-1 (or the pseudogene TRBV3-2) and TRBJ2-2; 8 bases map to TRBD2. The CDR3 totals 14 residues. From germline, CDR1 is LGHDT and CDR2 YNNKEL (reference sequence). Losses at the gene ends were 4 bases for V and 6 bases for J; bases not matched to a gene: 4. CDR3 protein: CASSLLAGPGELFF. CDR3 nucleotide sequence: TGTGCCAGCAGCCTTCTAGCGGGCCCCGGGGAGCTGTTTTTT.

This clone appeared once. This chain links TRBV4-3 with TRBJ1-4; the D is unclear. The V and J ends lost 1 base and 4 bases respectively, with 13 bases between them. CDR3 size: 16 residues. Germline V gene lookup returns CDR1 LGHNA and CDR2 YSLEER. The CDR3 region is CASSQAPAGRNEKLFF. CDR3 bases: TGCGCCAGCAGCCAAGCCCCCGCGGGCCGTAATGAAAAACTGTTTTTT.

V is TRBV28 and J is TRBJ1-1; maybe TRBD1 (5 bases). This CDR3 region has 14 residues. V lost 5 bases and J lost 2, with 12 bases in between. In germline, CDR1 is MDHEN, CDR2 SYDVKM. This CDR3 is CASSNFGGNTEAFF. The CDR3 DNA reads TGTGCCAGCAGTAACTTCGGGGGAAACACTGAAGCTTTCTTT.